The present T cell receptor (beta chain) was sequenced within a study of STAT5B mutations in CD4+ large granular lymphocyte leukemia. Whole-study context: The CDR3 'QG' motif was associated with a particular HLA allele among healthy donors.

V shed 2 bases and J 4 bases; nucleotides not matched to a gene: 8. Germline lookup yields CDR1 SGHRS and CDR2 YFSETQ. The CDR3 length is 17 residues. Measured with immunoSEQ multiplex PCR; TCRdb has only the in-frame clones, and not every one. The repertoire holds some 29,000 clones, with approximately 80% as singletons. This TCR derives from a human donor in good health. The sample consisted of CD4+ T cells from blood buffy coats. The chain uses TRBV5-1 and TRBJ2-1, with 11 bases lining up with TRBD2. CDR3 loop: CASSFTPSGGTYNEQFF. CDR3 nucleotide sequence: TGCGCCAGCAGCTTTACGCCTAGCGGGGGGACTTACAATGAGCAGTTCTTC.